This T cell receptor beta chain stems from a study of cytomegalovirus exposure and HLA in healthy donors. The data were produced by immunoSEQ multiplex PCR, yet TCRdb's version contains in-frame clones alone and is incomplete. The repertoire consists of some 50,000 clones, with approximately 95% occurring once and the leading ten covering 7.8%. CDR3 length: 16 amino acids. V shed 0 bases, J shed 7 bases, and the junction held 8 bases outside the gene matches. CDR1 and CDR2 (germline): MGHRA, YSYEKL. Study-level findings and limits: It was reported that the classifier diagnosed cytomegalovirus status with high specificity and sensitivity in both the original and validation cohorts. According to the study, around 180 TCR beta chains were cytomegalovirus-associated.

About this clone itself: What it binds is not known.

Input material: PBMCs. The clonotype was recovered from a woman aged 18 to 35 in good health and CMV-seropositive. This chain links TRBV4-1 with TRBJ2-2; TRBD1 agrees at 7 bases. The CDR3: CASSQDVGQGVGELFF. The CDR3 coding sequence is TGCGCCAGCAGCCAAGATGTCGGTCAGGGGGTCGGGGAGCTGTTTTTT.